Following are 11 T cell receptor beta chains from one sample sequenced in a study of T cells in Graves' hyperthyroidism and ophthalmopathy. RNA transcripts served as the template for amplifying TCR beta CDR3 regions. HTBI primers were employed in a first-round RT-PCR of the TCR CDR3. TCRdb recomputed calls from the multiplex PCR reads with MiXCR, one row per CDR3 protein. The table lists about 210,000 distinct CDR3 sequences, more than 15% of them singletons. The sequencing input was blood. Receptor source: a man between 50 and 59 years old with Graves' hyperthyroidism.

This clonotype was seen at least ten times. V usage is TRBV20-1 and J usage is TRBJ2-3; 13 nucleotides agree with TRBD2. The germline gives CDR1 DFQATT, CDR2 SNEGSKA (reference sequence). With V trimmed by 2 bases and J by 4 bases, 3 bases remained unmatched. The CDR3 extends over 15 amino acids. The chain's CDR3 is CSARRLAGGADTQYF. For the CDR3, the DNA is TGCAGTGCTAGAAGACTAGCGGGAGGTGCAGATACGCAGTATTTT.

This clonotype was detected a few times. The chain carries TRBV29-1 and TRBJ2-3; D possibly corresponds to TRBD2 (5 bases). Germline V gives CDR1 SQVTM, CDR2 ANQGSEA. V was pared by 6 bases and J by 5 bases, with 12 bases between. The CDR3 has 12 amino acids. The CDR3 nucleotides are TGCAGCGTAGTCGGACTGCTAGATACGCAGTATTTT. Translating it yields CSVVGLLDTQYF.

There are many counts of this clonotype. This rearrangement joins TRBV18 to TRBJ2-7; D is unclear. CDR3 length equals 14 residues. The germline V gene encodes CDR1 KGHSH and CDR2 LQKENI. V lost 0 bases and J 5 bases, leaving 11 bases between the germline ends. This chain's CDR3 is CASSPPTGSDEQYF. CDR3 coding DNA: TGTGCCAGCTCACCACCGACGGGCAGCGACGAGCAGTACTTC.

The rearrangement links TRBV5-1 to TRBJ2-3, with TRBD2 as a possible D gene (6 bases). The CDR3 spans 13 residues. In germline, CDR1 is SGHRS, CDR2 YFSETQ. V dropped 0 bases and J dropped 5 bases, with 7 bases sitting between them. DNA for the CDR3: TGCGCCAGCAGCTTGGGGAGGGGAGATACGCAGTATTTT. Encoded protein: CASSLGRGDTQYF.

This clonotype has a count of ten or more. The chain employs TRBV27 and TRBJ2-7; D is ambiguous. This CDR3 has 14 amino acids. V lost 1 base to trimming and J lost 5 bases, with 12 bases between them. Germline V gives CDR1 MNHEY, CDR2 SMNVEV (reference sequence). CDR3 sequence: CASSLLASRHEQYF. In nucleotides, the CDR3 is TGTGCCAGCAGTTTATTGGCCAGTCGCCACGAGCAGTACTTC.

As to this clonotype: This could be a read error, since a much larger clone is one nucleotide away. The chain recombines TRBV5-5 with TRBJ1-1; D may be TRBD1 (5 bases). Germline V gene data show CDR1 as SGHKS and CDR2 as YYEKEE (reference sequence). There are 13 residues in the CDR3. Trimming took 0 bases from V and 8 from J, leaving 11 bases between them. CDR3 loop: CASSLVRGLEAFF. As DNA, the CDR3 is TGTGCCAGCAGCTTGGTTAGGGGACTGGAAGCTTTCTTT.

This clonotype was counted between two and nine times. This chain joins TRBV13 and TRBJ2-7; TRBD1 agrees at 9 bases. The CDR3 consists of 18 residues. V gave up 5 bases and J gave up 1 base; unmatched junction bases: 15. In germline, CDR1 is PRHDT, CDR2 FYEKMQ (reference sequence). The CDR3 DNA is TGTGCCAGCAGCCTATGGGACAGGGAGATAGCGGAGTCCTACGAGCAGTACTTC. Translation gives CASSLWDREIAESYEQYF.

This clonotype was detected only once. The CDR3 region is CSAPDSLRGETQYF. The CDR3 DNA reads TGCAGCGCCCCGGACAGCCTGAGGGGAGAGACCCAGTACTTC. The gene calls are TRBV29-1 and TRBJ2-5; tentatively, D is TRBD1 (6 bases). CDR3 size: 14 residues. Germline V gene lookup returns CDR1 SQVTM and CDR2 ANQGSEA. Trimming took 7 bases from V and 4 from J, leaving 19 bases between them.

There are many counts of this clonotype. The chain has TRBV20-1 and TRBJ2-2, with 13 bases aligning to TRBD2. Germline V gene data show CDR1 as DFQATT and CDR2 as SNEGSKA (reference sequence). The junction had 6 bases not matched to a gene; V was cut back by 5 bases and J by 6 bases. This CDR3 has 15 residues. CDR3 region: CSALQGLAGAGELFF. The CDR3 nucleotides read TGCAGTGCTCTCCAAGGACTAGCGGGAGCCGGGGAGCTGTTTTTT.

The CDR3 region is CASTRGGGRGEQYF. Written as DNA, the CDR3 is TGTGCCAGCACTCGAGGGGGGGGGCGTGGAGAGCAGTACTTC. This chain uses TRBV28 with TRBJ2-7; TRBD2 is a possible D gene (7 bases). CDR3 length equals 14 residues. Trimming took off 7 bases at V and 7 bases at J, with 20 bases between the two ends. Germline-derived CDR1 and CDR2 are MDHEN and SYDVKM. Full variable domain (outside the CDR3, taken from reference TRBV28 and TRBJ2-7): DVKVTQSSRYLVKRTGEKVFLECVQDMDHENMFWYRQDPGLGLRLIYFSYDVKMKEKGDIPEGYSVSREKKERFSLILESASTNQTSMYLCASTRGGGRGEQYFGPGTRLTVT.

This clonotype appeared many times. This chain links TRBV7-9 with TRBJ2-7; TRBD2 matches 11 bases. CDR1 is SEHNR and CDR2 is FQNEAQ in the germline V gene (reference sequence). The V and J ends lost 6 bases and 0 bases, in that order; junction bases with no gene match: 10. This CDR3 is built from 17 residues. As DNA, the CDR3 is TGTGCCAGCAGTTCAACTAGCGGGAGATTAAGCTCCTACGAGCAGTACTTC. Translating gives CASSSTSGRLSSYEQYF.